This is a list of T cell receptor beta chains from one sample in a study of blood T cell repertoires in COVID-19. Profiling relied on immunoSEQ multiplex PCR, and the TCRdb table lists in-frame clones only, not all of them. This table has roughly 59,000 clones, approximately 82% appearing once. Sequencing was done on a sample of peripheral blood. The receptors come from an elderly man with acute or convalescent COVID-19. Each CDR3 is given with its conserved first and last residue. The D gene is left open where the match is weak. The size field is filled for only some rows; it gives once, few, many or a size class.

CDR3 DNA: TGTGCCAGCAGCCAAACCCAGGGATCCGTGGAGACCCAGTACTTC; CDR3 protein: CASSQTQGSVETQYF; clone size: NA; V gene: TRBV3-1/TRBV3-2; D gene: NA; J gene: TRBJ2-5
CDR3 DNA: TGTGCCACCAAGCCGGGACAGGGATACAATGAGCAGTTCTTC; CDR3 protein: CATKPGQGYNEQFF; clone size: NA; V gene: TRBV27; D gene: TRBD1; J gene: TRBJ2-1
CDR3 DNA: TGTGCCAGTAGTATAGACCACGAGTACCAAGAGACCCAGTACTTC; CDR3 protein: CASSIDHEYQETQYF; clone size: few; V gene: TRBV19; D gene: NA; J gene: TRBJ2-5
CDR3 DNA: TGTGCCAGCAGGCCTGTCGCTCAGGGGATCTATGGCTACACCTTC; CDR3 protein: CASRPVAQGIYGYTF; clone size: NA; V gene: TRBV5-6; D gene: NA; J gene: TRBJ1-2
CDR3 DNA: TGTGCCAGCAGCCTAGCGGGCGCGATCTACAATGAGCAGTTCTTC; CDR3 protein: CASSLAGAIYNEQFF; clone size: NA; V gene: TRBV7-2; D gene: TRBD2; J gene: TRBJ2-1
CDR3 DNA: TGCAGCGTTTACCGGGACGGGGGGGCGGCTGAAGCTTTCTTT; CDR3 protein: CSVYRDGGAAEAFF; clone size: NA; V gene: TRBV29-1; D gene: NA; J gene: TRBJ1-1
CDR3 DNA: TGCGCCAGCAGCTTGGGGGACTCGGGTGGGGCCCTGCAGCCCCAGCATTTT; CDR3 protein: CASSLGDSGGALQPQHF; clone size: few; V gene: TRBV5-1; D gene: NA; J gene: TRBJ1-5
CDR3 DNA: TGTGCCAGCATTTCGACAGGGGGCTCTGGAAACACCATATATTTT; CDR3 protein: CASISTGGSGNTIYF; clone size: NA; V gene: TRBV5-5; D gene: TRBD1; J gene: TRBJ1-3
CDR3 DNA: TGTGCCAGCAGCTTAGGGGGACAGCGTTGGAATGAGCAGTTCTTC; CDR3 protein: CASSLGGQRWNEQFF; clone size: many; V gene: TRBV7-9; D gene: TRBD1; J gene: TRBJ2-1
CDR3 DNA: TGCAGCGCTACGGGACAGGGGGGTGTAAATGAGCAGTTCTTC; CDR3 protein: CSATGQGGVNEQFF; clone size: NA; V gene: TRBV29-1; D gene: TRBD1; J gene: TRBJ2-1
CDR3 DNA: TGTGCCAGCAGCCAGGCCCCCACGACAGGAGCTAACTATGGCTACACCTTC; CDR3 protein: CASSQAPTTGANYGYTF; clone size: NA; V gene: TRBV7-8; D gene: NA; J gene: TRBJ1-2
CDR3 DNA: TGTGCCGGCGGGGAGGTTAGCAATCAGCCCCAGCATTTT; CDR3 protein: CAGGEVSNQPQHF; clone size: NA; V gene: TRBV6-5; D gene: NA; J gene: TRBJ1-5
CDR3 DNA: TGTGCCAGCAGCTTACCGCCCAGGTACGCCGGGAGGGAATCCTACGAGCAGTACTTC; CDR3 protein: CASSLPPRYAGRESYEQYF; clone size: few; V gene: TRBV7-9; D gene: TRBD2; J gene: TRBJ2-7
CDR3 DNA: TGTGCCAGTAGTATAAGAGAGGGCGGAGGCTACACCTTC; CDR3 protein: CASSIREGGGYTF; clone size: NA; V gene: TRBV19; D gene: NA; J gene: TRBJ1-2
CDR3 DNA: TGTGCCAGCAGTGGAAGAACGGGGGGTTACCAAGAGACCCAGTACTTC; CDR3 protein: CASSGRTGGYQETQYF; clone size: NA; V gene: TRBV6-1; D gene: TRBD2; J gene: TRBJ2-5
CDR3 DNA: TGTGCCAGCAGTGACAGGGGAAACACTGAAGCTTTCTTT; CDR3 protein: CASSDRGNTEAFF; clone size: NA; V gene: TRBV2; D gene: NA; J gene: TRBJ1-1
CDR3 DNA: TGTGCCAGCAGACCCCATGGACAGGGATCGAACACCGGGGAGCTGTTTTTT; CDR3 protein: CASRPHGQGSNTGELFF; clone size: NA; V gene: TRBV6-4; D gene: TRBD1; J gene: TRBJ2-2
CDR3 DNA: TGTGCCACCAGTGGGAGCGGGAGTGGGTACAATGAGCAGTTCTTC; CDR3 protein: CATSGSGSGYNEQFF; clone size: NA; V gene: TRBV24-1; D gene: TRBD2; J gene: TRBJ2-1
CDR3 DNA: TGTGCCAGCAGCACCCAGGGGGTCTCTACCACAGATACGCAGTATTTT; CDR3 protein: CASSTQGVSTTDTQYF; clone size: NA; V gene: TRBV11-3; D gene: TRBD1; J gene: TRBJ2-3
CDR3 DNA: TGCGCCAGCAGCCAGGCGGGACAGGGTTACTCTGGAAACACCATATATTTT; CDR3 protein: CASSQAGQGYSGNTIYF; clone size: NA; V gene: TRBV4-1; D gene: TRBD1; J gene: TRBJ1-3
CDR3 DNA: TGTGCCAGCAGTTCCAGGGAGAACACTGAAGCTTTCTTT; CDR3 protein: CASSSRENTEAFF; clone size: NA; V gene: TRBV28; D gene: NA; J gene: TRBJ1-1
CDR3 DNA: TGTGCCAGCAATCCAGCGGGGACGGACGAGCAGTACTTC; CDR3 protein: CASNPAGTDEQYF; clone size: NA; V gene: TRBV19; D gene: TRBD2; J gene: TRBJ2-7
CDR3 DNA: TGTGCCAGCAGCCGTCAGGAGAACACTGAAGCTTTCTTT; CDR3 protein: CASSRQENTEAFF; clone size: NA; V gene: TRBV14; D gene: NA; J gene: TRBJ1-1
CDR3 DNA: TGTGCCAGCAGCCCAGGGTCAAACAATCAGCCCCAGCATTTT; CDR3 protein: CASSPGSNNQPQHF; clone size: medium-sized; V gene: TRBV28; D gene: NA; J gene: TRBJ1-5
CDR3 DNA: TGTGCCAGCACCATTAAACCCGCGGGAGCTGAAGCTTTCTTT; CDR3 protein: CASTIKPAGAEAFF; clone size: NA; V gene: TRBV7-8; D gene: NA; J gene: TRBJ1-1
CDR3 DNA: TGTGCCAGCAGTGAACCTCTAGCGTCAGCCTACGAGCAGTACTTC; CDR3 protein: CASSEPLASAYEQYF; clone size: NA; V gene: TRBV6-1; D gene: NA; J gene: TRBJ2-7
CDR3 DNA: TGTGCCAGCAGCCAAGATTTAGGAGACTATGGCTACACCTTC; CDR3 protein: CASSQDLGDYGYTF; clone size: NA; V gene: TRBV3-1/TRBV3-2; D gene: NA; J gene: TRBJ1-2
CDR3 DNA: TGTGCCAGCAGCCCGCTCGGGGCCGGGGAGCTGTTTTTT; CDR3 protein: CASSPLGAGELFF; clone size: NA; V gene: TRBV7-8; D gene: NA; J gene: TRBJ2-2
CDR3 DNA: TGCGCCAGCAGCCCGTCAGGGGGCGCGGAGGGCTACACCTTC; CDR3 protein: CASSPSGGAEGYTF; clone size: few; V gene: TRBV5-1; D gene: TRBD1; J gene: TRBJ1-2
CDR3 DNA: TGTGCCAGCAGCTTGACGGGACAAGGAACGCAGTATTTT; CDR3 protein: CASSLTGQGTQYF; clone size: NA; V gene: TRBV11-2; D gene: NA; J gene: TRBJ2-3
CDR3 DNA: TGCGCCAGCAGCTCAGGACAGGCGCGCACTGAAGCTTTCTTT; CDR3 protein: CASSSGQARTEAFF; clone size: NA; V gene: TRBV5-1; D gene: TRBD1; J gene: TRBJ1-1
CDR3 DNA: TGTGCCAGCAGCTTAAGGGACAGGGTATCGGATGAGCAGTTCTTC; CDR3 protein: CASSLRDRVSDEQFF; clone size: NA; V gene: TRBV13; D gene: TRBD1; J gene: TRBJ2-1
CDR3 DNA: TGCAGTGCTAGTGCGGGGAGCAATCAGCCCCAGCATTTT; CDR3 protein: CSASAGSNQPQHF; clone size: NA; V gene: TRBV20-1; D gene: NA; J gene: TRBJ1-5
CDR3 DNA: TGTGCCAGCAGCGTAGCTGCGGGGCAGCCCCAGCATTTT; CDR3 protein: CASSVAAGQPQHF; clone size: NA; V gene: TRBV9; D gene: NA; J gene: TRBJ1-5
CDR3 DNA: TGTGCCAGCAGTTTAGCCCGGGGACTAGGGATCGAGACCCAGTACTTC; CDR3 protein: CASSLARGLGIETQYF; clone size: NA; V gene: TRBV27; D gene: TRBD2; J gene: TRBJ2-5
CDR3 DNA: TGTGCCAGCAGTTCGTCGGGGGGGGCGAACAATGAGCAGTTCTTC; CDR3 protein: CASSSSGGANNEQFF; clone size: NA; V gene: TRBV6-6; D gene: TRBD2; J gene: TRBJ2-1
CDR3 DNA: TGTGCCAGCAGCCTAAGAGAGGGTTGGAAGCATGGCTACACCTTC; CDR3 protein: CASSLREGWKHGYTF; clone size: NA; V gene: TRBV14; D gene: NA; J gene: TRBJ1-2
CDR3 DNA: TGTGCCAGCGCGCTTACAGGAATCTCCGCTGAAGCTTTCTTT; CDR3 protein: CASALTGISAEAFF; clone size: NA; V gene: TRBV2; D gene: NA; J gene: TRBJ1-1
CDR3 DNA: TGCGCCAGCCGCCAGACTAGCGGGGCGTACGAGCAGTACTTC; CDR3 protein: CASRQTSGAYEQYF; clone size: NA; V gene: TRBV5-1; D gene: TRBD2; J gene: TRBJ2-7
CDR3 DNA: TGCGCCAGCAGCCGAATGTCGGGGACCGGGGAGCTGTTTTTT; CDR3 protein: CASSRMSGTGELFF; clone size: once; V gene: TRBV5-1; D gene: NA; J gene: TRBJ2-2
CDR3 DNA: TGTGCCACCAGCAGAGACCACGGACAGCTCCACTATGGCTACACCTTC; CDR3 protein: CATSRDHGQLHYGYTF; clone size: NA; V gene: TRBV15; D gene: NA; J gene: TRBJ1-2
CDR3 DNA: TGTGCCAGCAGCTCGTTCGGGGATTCGAACTATGGCTACACCTTC; CDR3 protein: CASSSFGDSNYGYTF; clone size: NA; V gene: TRBV11-3; D gene: NA; J gene: TRBJ1-2
CDR3 DNA: TGTGCCTGGAACGGACTAGCGTACACCGGGGAGCTGTTTTTT; CDR3 protein: CAWNGLAYTGELFF; clone size: NA; V gene: TRBV30; D gene: TRBD2; J gene: TRBJ2-2
CDR3 DNA: TGTGCCAGCAGTCAACAGGTTGCAACTAATGAAAAACTGTTTTTT; CDR3 protein: CASSQQVATNEKLFF; clone size: NA; V gene: TRBV2; D gene: NA; J gene: TRBJ1-4
CDR3 DNA: TGTGCCAGCAGTAAGGACAGGGCCACCGGGGAGCTGTTTTTT; CDR3 protein: CASSKDRATGELFF; clone size: NA; V gene: TRBV6-5; D gene: TRBD1; J gene: TRBJ2-2
CDR3 DNA: TGTGCCTGGAGTCAGATGAACACTGAAGCTTTCTTT; CDR3 protein: CAWSQMNTEAFF; clone size: once; V gene: TRBV30; D gene: NA; J gene: TRBJ1-1
CDR3 DNA: TGTGCCAGCAGCTTGGGGCAGGGGACCTACAATGAGCAGTTCTTC; CDR3 protein: CASSLGQGTYNEQFF; clone size: NA; V gene: TRBV5-4; D gene: NA; J gene: TRBJ2-1
CDR3 DNA: TGCAGCGTTGAAAGAATCGGACTAGCGGGAGAGGGATCCTACGAGCAGTACTTC; CDR3 protein: CSVERIGLAGEGSYEQYF; clone size: NA; V gene: TRBV29-1; D gene: TRBD2; J gene: TRBJ2-7
CDR3 DNA: TGTGCCAGCAGCTGGGGACAGGGCCGGGAGCAGTTCTTC; CDR3 protein: CASSWGQGREQFF; clone size: once; V gene: TRBV5-8; D gene: TRBD1; J gene: TRBJ2-1
CDR3 DNA: TGTGCCAGCAGCTTAGCCTGGACAGTTCAAGAGACCCAGTACTTC; CDR3 protein: CASSLAWTVQETQYF; clone size: NA; V gene: TRBV7-2; D gene: NA; J gene: TRBJ2-5
CDR3 DNA: TGTGCCAGCAGCAGACAGGGAGCTGGGGCCAACGTCCTGACTTTC; CDR3 protein: CASSRQGAGANVLTF; clone size: NA; V gene: TRBV6-2/TRBV6-3; D gene: TRBD1; J gene: TRBJ2-6
CDR3 DNA: TGTGCCAGCAGTCCCGCGGGGCTCGGGGGGGAGCAGTACTTC; CDR3 protein: CASSPAGLGGEQYF; clone size: NA; V gene: TRBV5-6; D gene: TRBD2; J gene: TRBJ2-7
CDR3 DNA: TGTGCCAGCAGAGGTGACAGGGAGTCCTATAATTCACCCCTCCACTTT; CDR3 protein: CASRGDRESYNSPLHF; clone size: NA; V gene: TRBV25-1; D gene: TRBD1; J gene: TRBJ1-6
CDR3 DNA: TGTGCCAGCAGTTCTAGGGGAAACACTGAAGCTTTCTTT; CDR3 protein: CASSSRGNTEAFF; clone size: NA; V gene: TRBV3-1/TRBV3-2; D gene: NA; J gene: TRBJ1-1
CDR3 DNA: TGCGCCAGCAGCTCCTGGACAGGATACGAGCAGTACTTC; CDR3 protein: CASSSWTGYEQYF; clone size: NA; V gene: TRBV5-1; D gene: TRBD1; J gene: TRBJ2-7